The 3 T cell receptor beta chains below come from one sample, sequenced in a study of cytomegalovirus exposure and HLA in healthy donors. PCR primers comprised 60 Vbeta and 13 Jbeta primers. Method: immunoSEQ multiplex PCR; TCRdb's copy keeps in-frame clones and lacks some. This repertoire shows approximately 140,000 clones, approximately 82% found once; its top ten account for 2% to 3%. Sequenced sample: PBMCs. The receptors stem from a man in his fifties or sixties in good health and CMV-seronegative.

In DNA, the CDR3 is TGTGCCTGGAGTGGGGGCGGAGATCAGCCCCAGCATTTT. It yields the protein CAWSGGGDQPQHF. The rearrangement joins TRBV30 to TRBJ1-5; D possibly corresponds to TRBD1 (5 bases). Germline V gives CDR1 GTSNPN, CDR2 SVGIG (reference sequence). The CDR3 has 13 residues. Trimming left V 1 base short and J 5 bases short, with 9 bases between.

The chain joins TRBV7-6 to TRBJ2-7, with TRBD1 as a possible D gene (6 bases). The germline CDR1 and CDR2 sequences are SGHVS and FNYEAQ. The CDR3 runs 14 residues. Trimming shortened V by 5 bases and J by 3 bases, and 14 bases separated the two germline ends. CDR3 bases: TGTGCCAGCAGCCCCGCAGGGGTGATCTACGAGCAGTACTTC. Protein product: CASSPAGVIYEQYF. The full variable domain, in which reference TRBV7-6 and TRBJ2-7 provide the parts outside the CDR3, is GAGVSQSPRYKVTKRGQDVALRCDPISGHVSLYWYRQALGQGPEFLTYFNYEAQQDKSGLPNDRFSAERPEGSISTLTIQRTEQRDSAMYRCASSPAGVIYEQYFGPGTRLTVT.

CDR3 DNA: TGTGCCAGCAGTATCCACCGGGACAGGGTTAGTGGGAACACTGAAGCTTTCTTT. This codes for CASSIHRDRVSGNTEAFF. The chain links TRBV2 to TRBJ1-1; 9 bases are a match to TRBD1. This CDR3 has 18 amino acids. Germline V gene data show CDR1 as SNHLY and CDR2 as FYNNEI. J gave up 1 base and V 5 bases, and 14 bases lay outside the gene matches.